The 16 T cell receptor beta chains given below trace back to one sample, sequenced in a study of T cells in Graves' hyperthyroidism and ophthalmopathy. Amplification targeted TCR beta CDR3 regions from RNA transcripts. In the first-round RT-PCR of the TCR CDR3, the HTBI primer set was used. MiXCR, applied by TCRdb to the multiplex PCR reads, yields one record per CDR3 protein. The sample has 700,000 to 950,000 distinct CDR3 sequences, around 40% seen once. The specimen sequenced was blood. Receptor source: a woman aged 40 to 50 with Graves' hyperthyroidism.

This clonotype has at least ten counts. This sequence joins TRBV19 and TRBJ1-1; D is unclear. Germline CDR1 is LNHDA and CDR2 is SQIVND (reference sequence). V was pared by 10 bases and J by 4 bases, with 22 bases between. The CDR3 covers 15 residues. The chain's CDR3 is CATSLSGYSGTEAFF. The CDR3 DNA reads as TGTGCCACCTCCCTCTCAGGATACAGCGGCACTGAAGCTTTCTTT.

There are many counts of this clonotype. J is TRBJ1-3 and V is TRBV19; D gene unclear. Germline lookup yields CDR1 LNHDA and CDR2 SQIVND (reference sequence). The CDR3 contains 15 residues. The ends were cut back, 5 bases at V and 0 bases at J, with 11 bases in the middle. Written as DNA, the CDR3 is TGTGCCAGTAGTCCGTGGACCGACTCTGGAAACACCATATATTTT. Its translation: CASSPWTDSGNTIYF. Using reference TRBV19 and TRBJ1-3 for the parts outside the CDR3, the full variable domain is DGGITQSPKYLFRKEGQNVTLSCEQNLNHDAMYWYRQDPGQGLRLIYYSQIVNDFQKGDIAEGYSVSREKKESFPLTVTSAQKNPTAFYLCASSPWTDSGNTIYFGEGSWLTVV.

The chain couples TRBV29-1 to TRBJ1-1; unclear D gene. With 7 bases removed from V and 4 bases from J, the gap between germline ends came to 13 bases. This CDR3 is 12 amino acids long. CDR1 and CDR2 (germline): SQVTM, ANQGSEA. CDR3 region: CSACRGTTEAFF. The CDR3 DNA reads as TGCAGCGCTTGTCGGGGAACCACTGAAGCTTTCTTT.

The chain has TRBV15 and TRBJ2-7; D is possibly TRBD2 (6 bases). CDR1 is LNHNV and CDR2 is YYDKDF in the germline V gene (reference sequence). CDR3 length: 14 amino acids. Trimming shortened V by 0 bases and J by 7 bases, and 13 bases separated the two germline ends. CDR3 coding DNA: TGTGCCACCAGCAGAGATCGGGGAGGCGAAGAGCAGTACTTC. Amino acids: CATSRDRGGEEQYF.

This clonotype was counted between two and nine times. This chain uses TRBV19 with TRBJ1-1; D not resolved. There are 16 residues in the CDR3. V lost 2 bases and J 4 bases, leaving 17 bases between the germline ends. Germline V lookup: CDR1 LNHDA, CDR2 SQIVND (reference sequence). The CDR3 nucleotides read TGTGCCAGTAGTATAAGGTCTGCTCAGTGGAGCACTGAAGCTTTCTTT. Protein sequence: CASSIRSAQWSTEAFF.

Ten or more counts support this clonotype. The V call is TRBV7-2, the J call TRBJ1-2, with TRBD1 matching over 9 bases. The CDR3 covers 14 residues. The germline V gene encodes CDR1 SGHTA and CDR2 FQGNSA. V trimming: 6 bases; J trimming: 5 bases; junction bases outside the gene matches: 7. CDR3 region: CASSPGGQGYGYTF. The DNA of the CDR3 is TGTGCCAGCAGTCCCGGGGGACAGGGTTATGGCTACACCTTC.

This chain uses TRBV6-6 with TRBJ1-1; D possibly corresponds to TRBD1 (5 bases). Trimming removed 2 bases from V and 6 bases from J, with 13 bases in between. Germline V gene lookup returns CDR1 MNHNY and CDR2 SVGAGI (reference sequence). The CDR3 has 14 residues. The CDR3 here is CASSYGARGSEAFF. CDR3 DNA sequence: TGTGCCAGCAGTTACGGGGCCCGGGGTTCTGAAGCTTTCTTT.

This clonotype was seen only a few times. The V call is TRBV4-3, the J call TRBJ1-1; weak D call: TRBD1 (5 bases). CDR1 is LGHNA, CDR2 YSLEER, per germline. This CDR3 region has 12 residues. Trimming shortened V by 0 bases and J by 11 bases, and 10 bases separated the two germline ends. CDR3 in amino acids: CASSQDWGRAFF. DNA of the CDR3: TGCGCCAGCAGCCAAGATTGGGGGAGGGCTTTCTTT.

Worth noting for this clonotype: One end of the junction is discordant with germline, which a read error may explain. V usage is TRBV7-8 and J usage is TRBJ1-5; 7 bases are shared with TRBD1. Germline CDR1 is SGHVS and CDR2 is FQNEAQ. The CDR3 is 20 residues long. The CDR3 DNA reads as TGCGCCAGCAGCCTGTCTGATTTGGACAGGCCTCCATGGGGCAATCAGCCCCAGCATTTT. Translated, it gives CASSLSDLDRPPWGNQPQHF.

This chain links TRBV4-3 with TRBJ1-6; D not certain. The CDR3 totals 15 residues. With 0 bases removed from V and 9 bases from J, the gap between germline ends came to 12 bases. Germline V gene data show CDR1 as LGHNA and CDR2 as YSLEER. The CDR3 reads CASSQDRRLTSPLHF. As DNA, the CDR3 is TGCGCCAGCAGCCAAGATAGAAGACTGACTTCACCCCTCCACTTT.

This clonotype appeared many times. The chain links TRBV2 to TRBJ1-2, with 7 bases that match TRBD1. The CDR3 extends over 18 amino acids. CDR1 SNHLY and CDR2 FYNNEI come from the germline V gene. V trimming: 8 bases; J trimming: 11 bases; junction bases outside the gene matches: 29. Written as DNA, the CDR3 is TGTGCCAGCCTCGGACAGGACCGATCCTTAACCATCTTAGGAGGTTACACCTTC. Encoded protein: CASLGQDRSLTILGGYTF.

This clonotype has just a few counts. This chain connects TRBV5-4 to TRBJ2-2; possible D gene TRBD2, 5 bases. V was cut by 4 bases and J by 1 base, with 11 bases left in between. Germline CDR1 reads SGHNT; CDR2 reads YYREEE (reference sequence). This CDR3 spans 15 amino acids. The CDR3 is CASSLGGRNTGELFF. CDR3 DNA sequence: TGTGCCAGCAGCCTCGGAGGCAGGAACACCGGGGAGCTGTTTTTT. Together with reference TRBV5-4 and TRBJ2-2, the CDR3 gives the full variable domain: ETGVTQSPTHLIKTRGQQVTLRCSSQSGHNTVSWYQQALGQGPQFIFQYYREEENGRGNFPPRFSGLQFPNYSSELNVNALELDDSALYLCASSLGGRNTGELFFGEGSRLTVL.

This clonotype was seen a handful of times. The rearrangement joins TRBV6-2 or TRBV6-3 to TRBJ1-6; D is perhaps TRBD1 (6 bases). V was pared by 5 bases and J by 0 bases, with 11 bases between. Germline V gene data show CDR1 as MNHEY and CDR2 as SVGEGT. This CDR3 has 16 amino acids. The CDR3 spells CASSGGGSSYNSPLHF. CDR3 sequence (DNA): TGTGCCAGCAGTGGCGGGGGCAGCTCCTATAATTCACCCCTCCACTTT.

The V call is TRBV12-5, the J call TRBJ1-5; unclear D gene. V lost 3 bases and J lost 4, with 7 bases in between. Germline V gene sequence: CDR1 LGHNT, CDR2 FRNRAP. The CDR3 consists of 13 residues. CDR3 sequence: CASGLSANQPQHF. CDR3 coding DNA: TGTGCTAGTGGTTTAAGTGCGAATCAGCCCCAGCATTTT.

The chain couples TRBV7-2 to TRBJ1-1, with 9 bases that match TRBD1. J was trimmed by 0 bases and V by 4 bases; bases with no gene match: 6. Germline loops: CDR1 SGHTA, CDR2 FQGNSA. The CDR3 consists of 16 residues. The CDR3 here is CASSSNRGLMNTEAFF. CDR3 bases: TGTGCCAGCAGCTCTAACAGGGGGCTAATGAACACTGAAGCTTTCTTT.

The sample holds many counts of this clonotype. As DNA, the CDR3 is TGTGCCAGCAGTCTCGAGGGGATGAACACTGAAGCTTTCTTT. It codes for CASSLEGMNTEAFF. The V gene is TRBV7-9, the J gene TRBJ1-1; perhaps TRBD1 as D (5 bases). The CDR3 length is 14 residues. Germline loops: CDR1 SEHNR, CDR2 FQNEAQ (reference sequence). Trimming took 6 bases from V and 0 from J, leaving 11 bases between them. Complete variable domain (other parts from reference TRBV7-9 and TRBJ1-1): DTGVSQNPRHKITKRGQNVTFRCDPISEHNRLYWYRQTLGQGPEFLTYFQNEAQLEKSRLLSDRFSAERPKGSFSTLEIQRTEQGDSAMYLCASSLEGMNTEAFFGQGTRLTVV.